This TCR beta chain was captured by sequencing in a study of yellow fever vaccine responses in identical twins. Between the trimmed V and J ends, which lost 6 bases and 6 bases, there was a span of 15 bases. There are 13 residues in the CDR3. CDR1 and CDR2 (germline): MNHEY, SMNVEV (reference sequence). One entry per CDR3 protein, called by TCRdb with MiXCR from the RT-PCR reads. Of around 13,000 distinct CDR3 sequences in the sample, roughly 81% were seen once. The TCR was taken from a woman aged 18-29 years who received the yellow fever vaccine. The chain employs TRBV27 and TRBJ2-7; a weak D match, TRBD2 (6 bases). This sample comprised T cells from blood (PBMCs), unsorted or a sorted subset (not recorded which), obtained before or after yellow fever vaccination (not recorded which). The CDR3 here is CASSEGLPLEQYF. The CDR3 DNA sequence: TGTGCCAGCAGCGAAGGACTACCTCTCGAGCAGTACTTC.